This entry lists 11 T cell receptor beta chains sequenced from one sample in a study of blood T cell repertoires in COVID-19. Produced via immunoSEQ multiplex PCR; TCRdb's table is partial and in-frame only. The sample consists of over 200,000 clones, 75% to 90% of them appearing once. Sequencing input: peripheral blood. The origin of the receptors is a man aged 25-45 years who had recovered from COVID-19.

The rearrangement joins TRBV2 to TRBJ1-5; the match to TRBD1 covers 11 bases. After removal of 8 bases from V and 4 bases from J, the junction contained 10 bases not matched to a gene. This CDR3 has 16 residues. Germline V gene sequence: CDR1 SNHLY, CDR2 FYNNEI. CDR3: CASRLDRGLLNQPQHF. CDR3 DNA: TGTGCCAGCCGACTGGACAGGGGGCTACTAAATCAGCCCCAGCATTTT.

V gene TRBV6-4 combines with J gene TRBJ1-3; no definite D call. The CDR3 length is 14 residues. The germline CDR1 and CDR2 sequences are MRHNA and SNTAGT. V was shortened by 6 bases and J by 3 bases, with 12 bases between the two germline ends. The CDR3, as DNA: TGTGCCAGCAGAAGACAAAAGGATGGAAACACCATATATTTT. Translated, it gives CASRRQKDGNTIYF.

The CDR3: CASSQDPGTGWGLTDTQYF. CDR3 sequence (DNA): TGTGCCAGCAGCCAAGATCCCGGGACAGGCTGGGGACTCACAGATACGCAGTATTTT. The V and J genes are TRBV4-2 and TRBJ2-3, with 8 bases fitting TRBD1. The V segment lost 0 bases and the J segment 2 bases; nucleotides outside the gene matches: 13. Germline assignment: CDR1 LGHNA and CDR2 YNFKEQ. The CDR3 has 19 residues.

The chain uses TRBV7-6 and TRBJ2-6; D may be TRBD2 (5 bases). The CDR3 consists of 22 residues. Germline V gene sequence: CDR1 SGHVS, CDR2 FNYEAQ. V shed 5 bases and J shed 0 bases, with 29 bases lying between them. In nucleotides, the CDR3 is TGTGCCAGCAGCCCGGCCCGGAGAGGGAGTACAGAGTTCCCCTCTGGGGCCAACGTCCTGACTTTC. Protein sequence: CASSPARRGSTEFPSGANVLTF.

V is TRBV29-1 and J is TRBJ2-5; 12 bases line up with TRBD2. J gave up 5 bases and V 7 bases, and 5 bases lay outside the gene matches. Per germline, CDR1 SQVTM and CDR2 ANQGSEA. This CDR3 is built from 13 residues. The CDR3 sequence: CSARTSGVETQYF. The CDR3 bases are TGCAGCGCCCGGACTAGCGGGGTGGAGACCCAGTACTTC.

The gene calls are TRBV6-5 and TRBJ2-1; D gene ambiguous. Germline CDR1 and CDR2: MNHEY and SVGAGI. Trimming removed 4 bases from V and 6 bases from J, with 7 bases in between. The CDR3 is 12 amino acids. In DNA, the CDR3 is TGTGCCAGCAGTTCCTATCTCAATGAGCAGTTCTTC. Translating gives CASSSYLNEQFF.

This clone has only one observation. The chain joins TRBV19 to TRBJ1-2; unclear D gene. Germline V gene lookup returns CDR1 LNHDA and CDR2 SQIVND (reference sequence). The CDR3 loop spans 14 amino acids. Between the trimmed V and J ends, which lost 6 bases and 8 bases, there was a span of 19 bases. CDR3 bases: TGTGCCAGTAGAAATGAGGGCGGGCAAAGCGGCTACACCTTC. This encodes CASRNEGGQSGYTF.

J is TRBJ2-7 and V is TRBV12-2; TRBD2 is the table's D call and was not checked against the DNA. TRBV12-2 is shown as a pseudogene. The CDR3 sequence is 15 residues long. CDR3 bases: TGTGCAAGTCGCTTCGAACTAGCGGGGTGCTACGAGCAGTACTTC. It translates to CASRFELAGCYEQYF.

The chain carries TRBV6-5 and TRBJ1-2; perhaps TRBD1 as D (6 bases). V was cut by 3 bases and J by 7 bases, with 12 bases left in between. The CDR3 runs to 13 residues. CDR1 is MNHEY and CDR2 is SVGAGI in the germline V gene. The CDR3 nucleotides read TGTGCCAGCAGTTATAGCAGGACAGTTGGCTACACCTTC. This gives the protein CASSYSRTVGYTF.

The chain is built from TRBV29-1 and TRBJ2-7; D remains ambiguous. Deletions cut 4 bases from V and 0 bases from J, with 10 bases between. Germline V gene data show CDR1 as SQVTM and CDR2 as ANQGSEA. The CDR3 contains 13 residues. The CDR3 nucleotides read TGCAGCGTTGTGTCCGGGTCCTCCTACGAGCAGTACTTC. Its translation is CSVVSGSSYEQYF.

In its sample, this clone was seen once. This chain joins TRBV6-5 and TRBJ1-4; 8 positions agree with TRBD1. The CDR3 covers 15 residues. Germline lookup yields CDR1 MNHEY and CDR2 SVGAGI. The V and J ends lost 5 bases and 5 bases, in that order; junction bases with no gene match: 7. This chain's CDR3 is CASSRGDRRNEKLFF. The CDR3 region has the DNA TGTGCCAGCAGTCGAGGGGACAGGCGCAATGAAAAACTGTTTTTT.